This TCR beta chain was captured in a study of T cell responses to AZD1222 COVID-19 vaccine. Data came from immunoSEQ multiplex PCR; TCRdb stores just in-frame clones and leaves some out. The table shows over 150,000 clones, with 88% occurring only once. This sample comprised peripheral blood, obtained 28 days after the second AZD1222 dose. The source of this sequence is an adult who received the AZD1222 COVID-19 vaccine.

CDR3 bases: TGCGCCAGCAGCCAAGATCAGCCCCAGCATTTT. This encodes CASSQDQPQHF. The chain employs TRBV4-1 and TRBJ1-5; D unresolved. Germline V gives CDR1 MGHRA, CDR2 YSYEKL. This CDR3 has 11 amino acids. Trimming removed 0 bases at V and 6 bases at J, with 0 bases between.